This T cell receptor beta chain was sequenced for a study of shared clonotypes between healthy human individuals. As for the study in general: Researchers drew samples from two women and a few men aged 18 to 49. Study-level results: Some naive CD4 clonotypes, roughly 4.8%, turned up in common across a handful of donors.

With respect to this clone: Antigen unknown.

Between the trimmed V and J ends, which lost 1 base and 3 bases, there was a span of 9 bases. Germline V gene sequence: CDR1 SGHVS, CDR2 FQNEAQ. The CDR3 runs to 14 residues. Generated by immunoSEQ multiplex PCR, the TCRdb table keeps only in-frame clones and is missing some. This table has 600,000 to 750,000 clones, 90% appearing once. Sequenced material: memory CD8+ T cells from PBMCs. Subset here: CD45RO+ cells pooled with CCR7-negative TemRA cells. The V gene is TRBV7-8, the J gene TRBJ1-1; D is undetermined. This receptor was obtained from a man younger than 30 in good health. Some clones in this sample may be carry-over from other donors' samples. This CDR3 is CASSLDWQYTEAFF. As DNA, the CDR3 is TGTGCCAGCAGCTTAGATTGGCAGTACACTGAAGCTTTCTTT.